The 22 T cell receptor beta chains below come from one sample, sequenced in a study of response to subunit inactivated influenza vaccine. TCRdb re-derived calls from the RT-PCR reads in MiXCR, one entry per CDR3 protein. The repertoire has hundreds of thousands of distinct CDR3 sequences, approximately 15% of them found once; the top ten carry around 6.5%. The sample here was PBMCs from blood, taken about 14 days before vaccination. The receptor set was obtained from a man aged 45-65 years who received an inactivated influenza vaccine.

The table lists this clonotype with a few counts. This sequence joins TRBV14 and TRBJ2-2; maybe TRBD2 (5 bases). V was cut by 2 bases and J by 7 bases, with 17 bases left in between. Germline V gene lookup returns CDR1 SGHDN and CDR2 FVKESK. The CDR3 has 16 amino acids. The CDR3 nucleotides are TGTGCCAGCAGCCAACGTACCGGGGAGACGGGCGGGGAGCTGTTTTTT. The encoded protein is CASSQRTGETGGELFF.

The rearrangement uses TRBV7-8 and TRBJ2-1, with no clear D. The CDR3 extends over 15 amino acids. Trimming took off 1 base at V and 9 bases at J, with 16 bases between the two ends. Germline assignment: CDR1 SGHVS and CDR2 FQNEAQ. CDR3 DNA sequence: TGTGCCAGCAGCTTAGTTCAAGTCTACAATAGTGAGCAGTTCTTC. This translates into CASSLVQVYNSEQFF.

This clonotype appeared a few times. The chain combines TRBV12-3 or TRBV12-4 with TRBJ2-7; D ambiguous. Trimming cost V 3 bases and J 7 bases, with 10 bases left between them. The CDR3 runs to 12 residues. This CDR3 is CASSFSPWEQYF. The CDR3 region has the DNA TGTGCCAGCAGTTTTAGTCCTTGGGAGCAGTACTTC.

This chain links TRBV20-1 with TRBJ2-7; 12 nucleotides line up with TRBD2. This CDR3 is 13 amino acids long. The V gene end was trimmed by 6 bases and the J gene end by 4 bases; junction bases not matched to a gene: 4. Germline V gives CDR1 DFQATT, CDR2 SNEGSKA (reference sequence). CDR3: CSAATSGSYEQYF. CDR3 DNA: TGCAGTGCAGCGACTAGCGGGAGTTACGAGCAGTACTTC.

This clonotype turned up a few times. The gene calls are TRBV12-3 or TRBV12-4 and TRBJ2-5; possibly TRBD1 or TRBD2 for D (5 bases each). This CDR3 has 14 residues. V lost 6 bases and J lost 4, with 15 bases in between. The CDR3 loop reads CASSQLGGGETQYF. As DNA, the CDR3 is TGTGCCAGCAGCCAACTTGGGGGTGGAGAGACCCAGTACTTC.

The rearrangement links TRBV18 to TRBJ2-5; D is ambiguous. Germline-derived CDR1 and CDR2 are KGHSH and LQKENI. The V end was cut by 1 base, the J end by 3 bases, with 6 bases between. This CDR3 has 13 amino acids. The CDR3 region is CASSPRSEETQYF. The DNA for the CDR3 is TGTGCCAGCTCACCACGCTCAGAAGAGACCCAGTACTTC.

This clonotype came up a few times. The junction departs from germline at one end; a sequencing error may be responsible. The chain combines TRBV7-8 with TRBJ2-5; TRBD2 aligns across 10 bases. The CDR3 sequence is 11 residues long. Germline V CDR1 and CDR2: SGHVS, FQNEAQ. The CDR3 is CASSGSGGPNF. The CDR3 nucleotides read TGTGCCAGCAGCGGTAGCGGGGGGCCCAACTTC.

The rearrangement joins TRBV4-3 to TRBJ2-3; D uncertain. Germline assignment: CDR1 LGHNA and CDR2 YSLEER. Trimming took 2 bases from V and 2 from J, leaving 11 bases between them. The CDR3 has 15 amino acids. CDR3 nucleotides: TGCGCCAGCAGCCAATTCGCGCAGATCACAGATACGCAGTATTTT. The encoded protein is CASSQFAQITDTQYF.

This clonotype appeared once. V and J are TRBV2 and TRBJ1-5, with 7 positions matching TRBD1. Germline CDR1 and CDR2: SNHLY and FYNNEI. V shed 4 bases, J shed 0 bases, and the junction held 0 bases outside the gene matches. The CDR3 is made up of 14 amino acids. This CDR3 reads CASSGTGSNQPQHF. The CDR3 DNA is TGTGCCAGCAGTGGGACAGGTAGCAATCAGCCCCAGCATTTT.

The J gene is TRBJ2-5, the V gene TRBV5-5, with 10 bases identical to TRBD2. The DNA matches TRBJ2-1 better at its end, which makes the J call doubtful. CDR1 and CDR2 from the germline V gene are SGHKS and YYEKEE (reference sequence). The CDR3 length is 15 residues. CDR3 protein: CASSLVSSGSETQFF. The CDR3 nucleotides are TGTGCCAGCAGCTTGGTTTCTAGCGGGAGTGAGACCCAGTTCTTC.

This chain uses TRBV7-2 with TRBJ2-7, with TRBD2 matching over 13 bases. The germline V gene has CDR1 SGHTA and CDR2 FQGNSA. J gave up 10 bases and V 5 bases, and 11 bases lay outside the gene matches. The CDR3 totals 15 residues. CDR3 nucleotide sequence: TGTGCCAGCAGCCCGGCGTGGACTAGCGGGAGCCCTCAGTACTTC. Translated, it gives CASSPAWTSGSPQYF.

V is TRBV20-1 and J is TRBJ2-7; TRBD2 matches at 16 bases. The CDR3 sequence is 17 residues long. Germline V gene data show CDR1 as DFQATT and CDR2 as SNEGSKA (reference sequence). The CDR3, as DNA: TGCTGCGCTACATCCGGGACTAGCGGGAGGGCCGGAAACGAGCAGTACTTC. It codes for CCATSGTSGRAGNEQYF.

There are a few counts of this clonotype. The chain carries TRBV6-5 and TRBJ2-5, with 7 positions matching TRBD2. CDR1 and CDR2 from the germline V gene are MNHEY and SVGAGI. The CDR3 runs to 16 residues. V was clipped by 5 bases and J by 2 bases; unmatched bases: 11. The CDR3 sequence: CASSTLDGGNQETQYF. The CDR3 nucleotides read TGTGCCAGCAGTACTTTAGACGGGGGGAATCAAGAGACCCAGTACTTC.

This clonotype was found a few times. The chain employs TRBV7-2 and TRBJ2-1, with 8 bases that match TRBD2. The germline V gene encodes CDR1 SGHTA and CDR2 FQGNSA. V lost 5 bases and J lost 0; bases outside the gene matches: 9. This CDR3 has 17 amino acids. The CDR3 loop is CASSLGTRGSSYNEQFF. In nucleotides, the CDR3 is TGTGCCAGCAGCCTAGGGACTAGAGGCAGCTCCTACAATGAGCAGTTCTTC.

This clonotype was picked up a small number of times. V is TRBV10-3 and J is TRBJ2-1, with D perhaps matching TRBD1 (6 bases). Germline-derived CDR1 and CDR2 are ENHRY and SYGVKD. The germline V and J ends were trimmed by 5 bases and 10 bases, with 18 bases remaining between them. CDR3 length: 14 residues. The CDR3 loop is CAISPTTGQREQFF. The CDR3 bases are TGTGCCATCAGTCCCACGACAGGCCAGCGCGAGCAGTTCTTC.

The genes are TRBV5-6 and TRBJ1-1, with D unresolved. This CDR3 has 15 amino acids. V was clipped by 0 bases and J by 5 bases, with 14 bases between them. Germline-derived CDR1 and CDR2 are SGHDT and YYEEEE. This CDR3 is CASSLGVGQGTEAFF. CDR3 in DNA: TGTGCCAGCAGCTTGGGGGTTGGTCAAGGGACTGAAGCTTTCTTT.

This clonotype has a count of ten or more. The chain links TRBV7-9 to TRBJ1-5, with TRBD1 matching over 8 bases. Looked up from germline, CDR1 is SEHNR and CDR2 is FQNEAQ (reference sequence). This CDR3 is built from 17 residues. J lost 4 bases, V lost 5 bases, and 13 bases had no gene match. The CDR3 region is CASSPEAGTGGNQPQHF. For the CDR3, the DNA is TGTGCCAGCAGCCCCGAAGCCGGGACAGGTGGGAATCAGCCCCAGCATTTT.

This clonotype came up many times. The V gene is TRBV12-3 or TRBV12-4, the J gene TRBJ1-2; D gene unclear. The CDR3 loop spans 12 amino acids. V was shortened by 6 bases and J by 8 bases, with 13 bases between the two germline ends. The CDR3 reads CASRHPQRGYTF. The DNA of the CDR3 is TGTGCCAGCAGGCATCCCCAGAGAGGCTACACCTTC.

The sample holds many counts of this clonotype. The chain links TRBV5-1 to TRBJ2-1; 7 bases agree with TRBD1. CDR3 length: 14 residues. Germline V gene lookup returns CDR1 SGHRS and CDR2 YFSETQ. Trimming at V came to 2 bases and at J to 5 bases, leaving 4 bases not matched to a gene. CDR3 loop: CASSFGTANNEQFF. The CDR3 DNA reads TGCGCCAGCAGCTTCGGGACAGCCAACAATGAGCAGTTCTTC.

The CDR3 bases are TGTGCCAGCAGCTCAATAGTACTGGGGCCGACCCACGAGCAGTACTTC. Translating gives CASSSIVLGPTHEQYF. V is TRBV11-2 and J is TRBJ2-7; weak D call: TRBD1 (5 bases). With 4 bases removed from V and 5 bases from J, the gap between germline ends came to 21 bases. The CDR3 has 16 amino acids. The germline V gene encodes CDR1 SGHAT and CDR2 FQNNGV.

This chain uses TRBV28 with TRBJ2-7, with 12 positions matching TRBD1. V dropped 7 bases and J dropped 7; count of bases not matched to a gene: 14. Germline V gives CDR1 MDHEN, CDR2 SYDVKM. CDR3 length equals 16 residues. This chain's CDR3 is CASMGAGTGGFGEQYF. In nucleotides, the CDR3 is TGTGCCAGCATGGGAGCTGGGACAGGGGGCTTTGGGGAGCAGTACTTC.

Only a few counts were recorded for this clonotype. This chain joins TRBV28 and TRBJ2-4; perhaps TRBD1 as D (5 bases). CDR3 length equals 18 residues. Germline CDR1 MDHEN, CDR2 SYDVKM. With 3 bases removed from V and 2 bases from J, the gap between germline ends came to 20 bases. CDR3 protein: CASSFLVGFRETKNIQYF. DNA of the CDR3: TGTGCCAGCAGTTTTCTTGTCGGTTTCAGGGAAACCAAAAACATTCAGTACTTC.